These T cell receptor beta chains were read from a single sample in a study of OX40 agonist ivuxolimab in advanced cancers. Some clones are missing from TCRdb's copy, which holds only in-frame ones; the method was immunoSEQ multiplex PCR. Of approximately 70,000 clones listed, around 88% were seen once; the top ten hold 2% to 2.5%. This material consisted of CD4+ or CD8+ T cells sorted from blood, taken in a trial of the OX40 agonist ivuxolimab. The receptors stem from an adult with an advanced solid tumor such as melanoma, head and neck, liver or kidney cancer. Both conserved end residues are part of each CDR3. A D gene is named only where the DNA matches it firmly. Clone size is shown for a subset of rows, as once, few, many or a class of expanded clone.

abundance,v_gene,j_gene,d_gene,CDR3aa,CDR3nt
.,TRBV5-5,TRBJ1-1,.,CASSLASYSLNTEAFF,TGTGCCAGCAGCTTGGCTTCATACAGCTTGAACACTGAAGCTTTCTTT
.,TRBV28,TRBJ2-6,TRBD1,CASSTGAGANVLTF,TGTGCCAGCAGCACAGGGGCTGGGGCCAACGTCCTGACTTTC
.,TRBV4-2,TRBJ2-7,TRBD2,CASSQAAGAPYEQYF,TGTGCCAGCAGCCAAGCAGCGGGGGCCCCCTACGAGCAGTACTTC
.,TRBV9,TRBJ2-2,TRBD2,CASSLSGGNTGELFF,TGTGCCAGCAGCCTCTCGGGAGGGAACACCGGGGAGCTGTTTTTT
.,TRBV7-2,TRBJ1-4,.,CASSFLSDNEKLFF,TGTGCCAGCAGCTTCCTCTCAGATAATGAAAAACTGTTTTTT
.,TRBV4-1,TRBJ1-5,.,CASSHGAGIEQPQHF,TGCGCCAGCAGCCATGGGGCAGGGATCGAACAGCCCCAGCATTTT
.,TRBV11-1,TRBJ2-3,.,CASRQRGRADTQYF,TGTGCCAGCAGGCAGAGGGGTCGGGCAGATACGCAGTATTTT
.,TRBV19,TRBJ2-1,.,CASNTGTVHYNEQFF,TGTGCCAGTAATACCGGGACTGTCCACTACAATGAGCAGTTCTTC
.,TRBV5-4,TRBJ1-1,.,CASSLRGGATEAFF,TGTGCCAGCAGCTTGCGGGGAGGGGCCACTGAAGCTTTCTTT
.,TRBV28,TRBJ1-1,TRBD1,CASSRDRVAEAFF,TGTGCCAGCAGTAGGGACAGGGTGGCTGAAGCTTTCTTT
.,TRBV10-1,TRBJ2-7,.,CASSEYGTEQYF,TGCGCCAGCAGTGAGTACGGGACCGAGCAGTACTTC
once,TRBV7-2,TRBJ2-3,.,CASRHSRGLDTQYF,TGTGCCAGCAGACACTCTCGAGGGTTAGATACGCAGTATTTT
.,TRBV6-5,TRBJ2-7,TRBD1,CASSRDRVVEQYF,TGTGCCAGCAGCCGGGACAGGGTGGTCGAGCAGTACTTC
.,TRBV29-1,TRBJ2-3,.,CSVEGAQLSTDTQYF,TGCAGCGTTGAGGGGGCCCAGTTGAGCACAGATACGCAGTATTTT
.,TRBV30,TRBJ1-1,.,CAWGSASLNTEAFF,TGTGCCTGGGGCTCGGCGAGCTTGAACACTGAAGCTTTCTTT
once,TRBV11-2,TRBJ2-3,TRBD2,CASSPSGSGSRTDTQYF,TGTGCCAGCAGCCCCTCCGGAAGCGGGAGTCGCACAGATACGCAGTATTTT
.,TRBV28,TRBJ1-1,.,CASLRGNTEAFF,TGTGCCAGCCTTCGGGGGAACACTGAAGCTTTCTTT
.,TRBV27,TRBJ2-1,.,CASRTYVDEQFF,TGTGCCAGCAGAACTTACGTGGATGAGCAGTTCTTC
.,TRBV5-4,TRBJ1-2,TRBD1,CASSLEGQGRSGYTF,TGTGCCAGCAGCTTGGAGGGACAGGGGAGGTCTGGCTACACCTTC
.,TRBV19,TRBJ2-4,.,CASSIQDAQGIQYF,TGTGCCAGTAGTATCCAGGACGCCCAAGGAATTCAGTACTTC
.,TRBV18,TRBJ1-3,.,CASSPPGRERRGNTIYF,TGTGCCAGCTCACCACCTGGTCGGGAGAGACGGGGAAACACCATATATTTT
.,TRBV11-3,TRBJ2-7,TRBD1,CASSFGQGDEQYF,TGTGCCAGCAGCTTTGGACAGGGGGACGAGCAGTACTTC